What follows describes a single T cell receptor beta chain. The data derive from a study of T cells after yellow fever vaccination. TCRdb fed the 5' RACE reads into MiXCR, producing one record per CDR3 protein. The sample includes 100,000 or so distinct CDR3 sequences, approximately 9% seen only once; the top ten take 16%. The CDR3 loop spans 15 amino acids. The germline V gene encodes CDR1 MNHNS and CDR2 SASEGT. V lost 6 bases and J lost 0, with 13 bases in between. This clonotype was obtained from a man aged 18-30 years who received the YFV17D yellow fever vaccine. The genes are TRBV6-1 and TRBJ2-3; no firm D call. Sequenced here: CD8+ T cells not binding an NS4B(214-222) dextramer, sorted from PBMCs, sampled around 16 days after the first yellow fever vaccination. This chain's CDR3 is CASRIGYSSTDTQYF. CDR3 sequence (DNA): TGTGCCAGCAGAATAGGGTACAGTAGCACAGATACGCAGTATTTT.